Listed below are T cell receptor beta chains from one sample, sequenced in a study of OX40 agonist ivuxolimab in advanced cancers. Using immunoSEQ multiplex PCR, the repertoire was profiled, and TCRdb retains in-frame clones only, with some absent. The sample holds about 76,000 clones; around 87% are singletons and the top ten take over 2%. Sequences were derived from CD4+ or CD8+ T cells sorted from blood, sampled in a trial of the OX40 agonist ivuxolimab. These receptor sequences come from an adult with an advanced solid tumor such as melanoma, head and neck, liver or kidney cancer. CDR3s include the opening cysteine and the closing phenylalanine or tryptophan. Each record gives: D gene, clone size, J gene, V gene, CDR3 protein, CDR3 DNA. D genes are given only for firm matches. Expanded clones are given a class, and other clones once, few, many or no size at all.

NA,NA,TRBJ1-1,TRBV27,CASSRGVVAAFYTEAFF,TGTGCCAGCAGCAGAGGGGTTGTGGCTGCTTTTTACACTGAAGCTTTCTTT
NA,NA,TRBJ1-4,TRBV19,CASSATGRANEKLFF,TGTGCCAGTAGTGCCACAGGGCGGGCTAATGAAAAACTGTTTTTT
TRBD1,NA,TRBJ2-1,TRBV10-3,CAISESYRDRGPSSYNEQFF,TGTGCCATCAGTGAGTCCTACCGGGACAGGGGGCCTAGCTCCTACAATGAGCAGTTCTTC
NA,once,TRBJ2-3,TRBV5-1,CASSLGRYTDTQYF,TGCGCCAGCAGCTTGGGGAGATACACAGATACGCAGTATTTT
NA,NA,TRBJ1-4,TRBV5-1,CASSYYSGEREKLFF,TGCGCCAGCAGCTATTATTCAGGGGAGCGAGAAAAACTGTTTTTT
NA,few,TRBJ1-2,TRBV4-3,CASSQLETSDSWIGYTF,TGCGCCAGCAGCCAATTGGAGACCTCAGACAGTTGGATCGGCTACACCTTC
TRBD1,NA,TRBJ2-1,TRBV5-1,CASSLGQGSHNEQFF,TGCGCCAGCAGCCTAGGACAGGGTTCCCACAATGAGCAGTTCTTC
TRBD1,NA,TRBJ2-7,TRBV27,CASSPDRGRYEQYF,TGTGCCAGCAGTCCGGACAGGGGGCGATACGAGCAGTACTTC
NA,NA,TRBJ1-2,TRBV18,CASSGNRASNYGYTF,TGTGCCAGCTCGGGTAACAGGGCGTCTAACTATGGCTACACCTTC
NA,NA,TRBJ1-1,TRBV19,CASSSRTAQSTEAFF,TGTGCCAGTAGTTCGAGGACAGCCCAGAGCACTGAAGCTTTCTTT
TRBD1,NA,TRBJ2-7,TRBV7-9,CASSRPGQGDEQYF,TGTGCCAGCAGTCGCCCGGGACAGGGCGACGAGCAGTACTTC
NA,NA,TRBJ1-2,TRBV20-1,CSARTREGYTF,TGCAGTGCTAGAACTCGAGAGGGCTACACCTTC
TRBD2,NA,TRBJ2-1,TRBV7-6,CASSFAGEGSYNEQFF,TGTGCCAGCAGCTTTGCGGGGGAGGGGTCCTACAATGAGCAGTTCTTC
NA,NA,TRBJ2-2,TRBV4-2,CASSQVESSNTGELFF,TGTGCCAGCAGCCAAGTGGAGTCTTCGAACACCGGGGAGCTGTTTTTT
NA,NA,TRBJ1-4,TRBV29-1,CSVDGPPGSEKLFF,TGCAGCGTTGATGGTCCCCCAGGGAGTGAAAAACTGTTTTTT
NA,NA,TRBJ2-1,TRBV7-9,CASSFNPTHNEQFF,TGTGCCAGCAGCTTTAATCCTACCCACAATGAGCAGTTCTTC
NA,NA,TRBJ1-1,TRBV2,CASMVNTEAFF,TGTGCCAGCATGGTGAACACTGAAGCTTTCTTT
TRBD2,NA,TRBJ2-1,TRBV2,CASSDGLAGVRGNEQFF,TGTGCCAGCAGTGATGGACTAGCGGGGGTCCGTGGCAATGAGCAGTTCTTC
TRBD2,NA,TRBJ2-5,TRBV28,CASSTGTSGGETQYF,TGTGCCAGCAGCACCGGGACTAGCGGGGGCGAGACCCAGTACTTC
NA,NA,TRBJ1-1,TRBV6-6,CASSYGPPNPEAFF,TGTGCCAGCAGTTACGGCCCTCCAAACCCTGAAGCTTTCTTT
NA,NA,TRBJ1-1,TRBV5-4,CASREQGINTEAFF,TGTGCCAGCAGGGAACAGGGTATAAACACTGAAGCTTTCTTT
NA,NA,TRBJ2-6,TRBV28,CASSATGLGANVLTF,TGTGCCAGCAGTGCAACAGGGTTAGGGGCCAACGTCCTGACTTTC
NA,NA,TRBJ2-3,TRBV7-2,CASSYEISGDTQYF,TGTGCCAGCAGCTACGAGATCTCGGGAGATACGCAGTATTTT
NA,NA,TRBJ1-2,TRBV11-2,CASSLERARIDGYTF,TGTGCCAGCAGCTTAGAGAGGGCGAGGATTGATGGCTACACCTTC
NA,NA,TRBJ2-1,TRBV5-4,CASSLRQGRGEQFF,TGTGCCAGCAGCTTGCGCCAGGGTCGCGGTGAGCAGTTCTTC
NA,NA,TRBJ1-6,TRBV7-8,CASSAQGFSYNSPLHF,TGTGCCAGCAGCGCTCAGGGATTCTCCTATAATTCACCCCTCCACTTT
NA,NA,TRBJ1-2,TRBV9,CASSVAIAETYGYTF,TGTGCCAGCAGCGTAGCGATAGCAGAAACCTATGGCTACACCTTC
NA,NA,TRBJ1-5,TRBV30,CAWSVPGGSNQPQHF,TGTGCCTGGAGTGTACCCGGGGGGAGCAATCAGCCCCAGCATTTT
TRBD1,NA,TRBJ2-7,TRBV18,CASSSIPGQGIHEQYF,TGTGCCAGCTCATCCATCCCGGGACAGGGTATCCACGAGCAGTACTTC
NA,NA,TRBJ1-3,TRBV7-2,CASSLGFLGTTGGNTIYF,TGTGCCAGCAGCTTAGGTTTCCTGGGGACAACTGGGGGAAACACCATATATTTT
TRBD1,NA,TRBJ2-2,TRBV10-2,CASRRDRGNTGELFF,TGCGCCAGCAGACGGGACAGGGGGAACACCGGGGAGCTGTTTTTT
NA,once,TRBJ2-2,TRBV7-9,CASSLSVPGELFF,TGTGCCAGCAGCTTATCAGTTCCCGGGGAGCTGTTTTTT
NA,NA,TRBJ1-1,TRBV16,CASSPRETEAFF,TGTGCCAGCAGCCCTCGGGAAACTGAAGCTTTCTTT
NA,NA,TRBJ1-4,TRBV5-1,CASSLDLRGREVGEKLFF,TGCGCCAGCAGCCTGGACCTAAGGGGGAGGGAGGTCGGTGAAAAACTGTTTTTT
NA,once,TRBJ2-1,TRBV19,CASSPQTLNEQFF,TGTGCCAGTAGTCCCCAAACCCTTAATGAGCAGTTCTTC
NA,NA,TRBJ1-2,TRBV11-2,CASSLQGKANYGYTF,TGTGCCAGCAGCTTACAGGGGAAAGCTAACTATGGCTACACCTTC
NA,NA,TRBJ2-6,TRBV27,CASSLMSGFLGANVLTF,TGTGCCAGCAGCCTAATGTCCGGTTTTCTTGGGGCCAACGTCCTGACTTTC
TRBD1,NA,TRBJ2-3,TRBV6-1,CAMRGDRGYTDTQYF,TGTGCCATGCGGGGGGACAGGGGATACACAGATACGCAGTATTTT
NA,few,TRBJ1-6,TRBV4-1,CASSQGRGYNSPLHF,TGCGCCAGCAGCCAAGGCAGGGGCTATAATTCACCCCTCCACTTT
TRBD1,NA,TRBJ2-5,TRBV6-5,CASSLIQGASGETQYF,TGTGCCAGCAGTTTAATACAGGGGGCGAGTGGAGAGACCCAGTACTTC
NA,NA,TRBJ1-4,TRBV19,CASSSRGINEKLFF,TGTGCCAGCTCTTCGCGCGGGATTAATGAAAAACTGTTTTTT
TRBD1,once,TRBJ1-2,TRBV28,CASSLSGQGSGYTF,TGTGCCAGCAGTTTATCGGGACAGGGTTCTGGCTACACCTTC
TRBD2,NA,TRBJ2-1,TRBV7-2,CASSLWGAGASNNEQFF,TGTGCCAGCAGCTTATGGGGAGCGGGGGCCTCAAACAATGAGCAGTTCTTC
TRBD2,NA,TRBJ2-4,TRBV4-3,CASSLVLGLAGAGGKNIQYF,TGCGCCAGCAGCCTTGTACTGGGACTAGCGGGGGCCGGGGGCAAAAACATTCAGTACTTC
NA,NA,TRBJ2-2,TRBV4-3,CASSQLSVGAGELFF,TGCGCCAGCAGCCAACTATCGGTGGGAGCCGGGGAGCTGTTTTTT
NA,NA,TRBJ1-1,TRBV2,CASSEARVVEAFF,TGTGCCAGCAGTGAGGCCAGGGTGGTTGAAGCTTTCTTT
NA,NA,TRBJ1-1,TRBV2,CASSEFQGRVGNTEAFF,TGTGCCAGCAGTGAATTTCAGGGTCGGGTGGGGAACACTGAAGCTTTCTTT
NA,NA,TRBJ1-2,TRBV4-3,CASSQVTELPGAYTF,TGCGCCAGCAGCCAAGTAACGGAACTTCCCGGTGCCTACACCTTC
NA,NA,TRBJ1-1,TRBV27,CASSFRGMNTEAFF,TGTGCCAGCAGTTTTCGGGGTATGAACACTGAAGCTTTCTTT
TRBD1,once,TRBJ1-1,TRBV6-4,CASSLGSPGQGAPGTEAFF,TGTGCCAGCAGTCTAGGGTCGCCGGGACAGGGGGCGCCCGGCACTGAAGCTTTCTTT
TRBD1,few,TRBJ1-2,TRBV7-9,CASIPQGNNYGYTF,TGTGCCAGCATTCCACAGGGGAACAACTATGGCTACACCTTC
NA,NA,TRBJ2-6,TRBV5-1,CASGWEPSGANVLTF,TGCGCCAGCGGATGGGAACCCTCTGGGGCCAACGTCCTGACTTTC
TRBD1,medium-sized,TRBJ1-1,TRBV4-1,CASSQAKTGTGKAEAFF,TGCGCCAGCAGCCAAGCAAAAACCGGGACAGGGAAGGCTGAAGCTTTCTTT
NA,NA,TRBJ1-5,TRBV19,CASRPQGYQPQHF,TGTGCCAGTAGGCCGCAGGGCTATCAGCCCCAGCATTTT
NA,once,TRBJ1-5,TRBV11-2,CASSSGRSDQPQHF,TGTGCCAGCAGCTCCGGACGGTCGGATCAGCCCCAGCATTTT
TRBD1,NA,TRBJ2-2,TRBV4-1,CASSQAGQANTGELFF,TGCGCCAGCAGCCAAGCGGGACAGGCGAACACCGGGGAGCTGTTTTTT
TRBD1,NA,TRBJ1-3,TRBV19,CASSQTGGLSGNTIYF,TGTGCCAGTAGCCAAACAGGGGGGCTCTCTGGAAACACCATATATTTT
TRBD1,once,TRBJ2-7,TRBV9,CASSAYPDSGPGGYEQYF,TGTGCCAGCAGCGCCTATCCCGACAGTGGTCCAGGGGGCTACGAGCAGTACTTC